This entry features one T cell receptor beta chain sequence. Its antigen is unidentified. The CDR3 contains 14 residues. V was cut by 6 bases and J by 5 bases, with 20 bases left in between. Germline-derived CDR1 and CDR2 are GTSNPN and SVGIG (reference sequence). The method was immunoSEQ multiplex PCR; TCRdb's version includes in-frame clones alone and lacks a portion of them. The sample carries roughly 100,000 clones, roughly nine tenths recorded once. This specimen comes from a study of T cell responses to AZD1222 COVID-19 vaccine. On the study more broadly: Some second doses came at about 4 weeks and others at about 12 weeks; these were pooled. Notes on the study in general: CD4 TCRs associated with vaccination spanned spike, dominating at 160-218 and 743-854. Per reports, nearly half of all spike-specific TCRs target regions that are unmutated in variants.

The rearrangement links TRBV30 to TRBJ2-7; the D gene is possibly TRBD2 (6 bases). The starting material was peripheral blood, obtained on day 0 of AZD1222 vaccination. The receptor's source is an adult in good health. The CDR3 nucleotides read TGTGCCTGTGCCCGGGGGACCGGGCTAAACGAGCAGTACTTC. Translation gives CACARGTGLNEQYF. Filled out from reference TRBV30 and TRBJ2-7, the complete variable domain reads SQTIHQWPATLVQPVGSPLSLECTVEGTSNPNLYWYRQAAGRGLQLLFYSVGIGQISSEVPQNLSASRPQDRQFILSSKKLLLSDSGFYLCACARGTGLNEQYFGPGTRLTVT.